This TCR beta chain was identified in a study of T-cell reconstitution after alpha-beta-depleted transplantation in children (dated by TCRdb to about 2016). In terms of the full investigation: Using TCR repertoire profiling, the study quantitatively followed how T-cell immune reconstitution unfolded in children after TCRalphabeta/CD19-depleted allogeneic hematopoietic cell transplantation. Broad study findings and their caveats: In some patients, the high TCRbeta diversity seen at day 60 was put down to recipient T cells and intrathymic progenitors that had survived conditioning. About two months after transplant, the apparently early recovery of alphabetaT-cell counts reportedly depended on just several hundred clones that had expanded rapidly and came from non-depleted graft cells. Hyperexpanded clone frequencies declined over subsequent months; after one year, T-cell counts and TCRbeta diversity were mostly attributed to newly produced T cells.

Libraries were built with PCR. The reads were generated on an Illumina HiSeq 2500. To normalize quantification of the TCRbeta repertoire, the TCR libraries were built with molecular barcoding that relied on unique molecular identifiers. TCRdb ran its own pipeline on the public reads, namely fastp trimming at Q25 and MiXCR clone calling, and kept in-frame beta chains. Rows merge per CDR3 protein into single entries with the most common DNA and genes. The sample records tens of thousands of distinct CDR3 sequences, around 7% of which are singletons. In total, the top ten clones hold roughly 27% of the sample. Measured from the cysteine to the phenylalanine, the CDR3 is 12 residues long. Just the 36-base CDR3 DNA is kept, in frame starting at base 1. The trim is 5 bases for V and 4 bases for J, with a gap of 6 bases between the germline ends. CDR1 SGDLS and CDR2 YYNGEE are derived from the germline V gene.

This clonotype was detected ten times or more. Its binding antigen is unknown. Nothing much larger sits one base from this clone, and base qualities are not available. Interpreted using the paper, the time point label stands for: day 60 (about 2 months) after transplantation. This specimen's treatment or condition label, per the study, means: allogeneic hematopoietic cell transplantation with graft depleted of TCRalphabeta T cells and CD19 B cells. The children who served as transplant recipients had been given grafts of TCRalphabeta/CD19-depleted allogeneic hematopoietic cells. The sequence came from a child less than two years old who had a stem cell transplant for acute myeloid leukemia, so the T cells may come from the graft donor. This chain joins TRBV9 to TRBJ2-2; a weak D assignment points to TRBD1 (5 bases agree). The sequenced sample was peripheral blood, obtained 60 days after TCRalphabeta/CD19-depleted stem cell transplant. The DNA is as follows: TGTGCCAGCAGGGGGCTCACCGGGGAGCTGTTTTTT. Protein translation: CASRGLTGELFF.